This TCR beta chain was identified in a study of blood T cell repertoires in COVID-19. In the study overall: COVID-19 samples collected from the United States, Italy and Spain covered acute and convalescent phases. In each case, the material was cDNA or gDNA derived from T cells, B-cell-depleted T cells, or PBMCs.

Per the original methods: Reference gene primer amplification gave estimated nucleated cell counts. The assay was immunoSEQ multiplex PCR, and TCRdb's table has in-frame clones only and misses some. D and trimming come from the DNA, and the V and J calls and clone size come from that table. The sample contains about 110,000 clones, roughly 84% of which appear only once. This CDR3 contains 19 residues. V shed 0 bases, J shed 7 bases, and the junction held 16 bases outside the gene matches. Per germline, CDR1 LGHNA and CDR2 YSLEER. This chain connects TRBV4-3 to TRBJ2-1; TRBD2 aligns across 9 bases. This TCR was recovered from a human donor in a cohort sampled during active COVID-19. Sample: peripheral blood. CDR3 coding DNA: TGCGCCAGCAGCCAAGAGGACCCGCGGACTAGCGAGGTGCCTAATGAGCAGTTCTTC. Translating it yields CASSQEDPRTSEVPNEQFF.